A single sample is the source of the 8 T cell receptor beta chains below, sequenced in a study of immune evolution from preneoplasia to lung adenocarcinoma. TCRdb's table, derived via immunoSEQ multiplex PCR, lists solely in-frame clones and lacks some. The sample shows more than 25,000 clones, about three quarters of them seen only once. The sequenced material came from FFPE invasive lung adenocarcinoma tissue. These TCRs come from a person between 55 and 70 years old with invasive lung adenocarcinoma. Some clones in this sample may be carry-over from other donors' samples.

The chain employs TRBV7-2 and TRBJ2-3; possible D gene TRBD1, 5 bases. Germline V gene data show CDR1 as SGHTA and CDR2 as FQGNSA. V gave up 2 bases and J gave up 6 bases, with 9 bases separating them. There are 13 residues in the CDR3. The CDR3 DNA reads TGTGCCAGCAGCTTAAGGGGATTGGATACGCAGTATTTT. Encoded protein: CASSLRGLDTQYF.

This chain links TRBV29-1 with TRBJ1-1; possibly TRBD1 for D (5 bases). CDR1 is SQVTM, CDR2 ANQGSEA, per germline. Trimming stripped 3 bases from V and 1 base from J, with 6 bases between. The CDR3 is 12 residues long. CDR3 DNA: TGCAGCGTTGATAGGGGGAACACTGAAGCTTTCTTT. Translation: CSVDRGNTEAFF.

This clone occurred a few times. The J gene is TRBJ2-7, the V gene TRBV19; D gene uncertain. The CDR3 is 12 amino acids. Looked up from germline, CDR1 is LNHDA and CDR2 is SQIVND (reference sequence). Trimming took off 9 bases at V and 3 bases at J, with 12 bases between the two ends. In DNA form, the CDR3 reads TGTGCCAGCGATGACGGAAGCTACGAGCAGTACTTC. Encoded protein: CASDDGSYEQYF.

The chain recombines TRBV30 with TRBJ2-1; 11 nucleotides line up with TRBD2. CDR1 and CDR2 (germline): GTSNPN, SVGIG (reference sequence). V lost 1 base to trimming and J lost 10 bases; unmatched junction nucleotides: 9. The CDR3 length is 15 residues. The CDR3 DNA sequence: TGTGCCTGGAGTGGGGACCTAGCGGGAGGAGGGGAGCAGTTCTTC. Amino acid sequence: CAWSGDLAGGGEQFF.

The chain combines TRBV11-3 with TRBJ2-7; TRBD2 matches at 10 bases. This CDR3 is 18 amino acids long. Germline-derived CDR1 and CDR2 are SGHNT and YENEEA. V lost 5 bases, J lost 2 bases, and 15 bases stayed unmatched. The CDR3, as DNA: TGTGCCAGCAGCACCGCACAACCCGGGACTAGCGAGCCCTACGAGCAGTACTTC. Translated: CASSTAQPGTSEPYEQYF.

The chain couples TRBV7-2 to TRBJ2-7; a possible D gene is TRBD2 (5 bases). V lost 5 bases to trimming and J lost 3 bases, with 17 bases between them. CDR1 is SGHTA, CDR2 FQGNSA, per germline. CDR3 length: 15 residues. Written as DNA, the CDR3 is TGTGCCAGCAGCCCCCCCGGACGGGGTCGCTACGAGCAGTACTTC. This sequence encodes CASSPPGRGRYEQYF. The full variable domain, in which reference TRBV7-2 and TRBJ2-7 provide the parts outside the CDR3, is GAGVSQSPSNKVTEKGKDVELRCDPISGHTALYWYRQSLGQGLEFLIYFQGNSAPDKSGLPSDRFSAERTGGSVSTLTIQRTQQEDSAVYLCASSPPGRGRYEQYFGPGTRLTVT.

This clone is medium-sized in the sample. The V and J genes are TRBV11-2 and TRBJ2-7; 11 positions agree with TRBD2. Unmatched junction bases numbered 8, after V lost 4 bases and J lost 3 bases. The CDR3 spans 16 residues. The germline CDR1 and CDR2 sequences are SGHAT and FQNNGV. The CDR3, as DNA: TGTGCCAGCAGCTATACCGGGACTAGCGGCGTCTACGAGCAGTACTTC. Translating it yields CASSYTGTSGVYEQYF.

The rearrangement joins TRBV6-1 to TRBJ2-1, with 7 bases identical to TRBD2. V shed 4 bases, J shed 3 bases, and the junction held 9 bases outside the gene matches. This CDR3 is built from 16 residues. Germline loops: CDR1 MNHNS, CDR2 SASEGT. CDR3 sequence: CASSVLAASVYNEQFF. In nucleotides, the CDR3 is TGTGCCAGCAGTGTCCTAGCGGCATCCGTCTACAATGAGCAGTTCTTC.